Sequencing of this T cell receptor (beta chain) was carried out in a study of blood T cells in healthy people across ages. Then a second PCR, running roughly 6 to 11 cycles, was carried out with a sample-barcoded 5' primer and a J-beta primer mix. TCRdb processed the 5' RACE reads anew with MiXCR; each CDR3 protein has one entry. The data contain hundreds of thousands of distinct CDR3 sequences, about 28% of them singletons. V lost 7 bases, J lost 4 bases, and 13 bases lay in between. Germline CDR1 is SNHLY and CDR2 is FYNNEI. This CDR3 contains 13 residues. Specimen: blood. This receptor was taken from a woman older than 75 in good health. The rearrangement joins TRBV2 to TRBJ1-1; tentative D call: TRBD1 (6 bases). The CDR3: CASNTQGITEAFF. The CDR3 coding sequence is TGTGCCAGCAATACACAGGGAATCACTGAAGCTTTCTTT.